This T cell receptor (beta chain) was found in a study of blood T cell repertoires in COVID-19. In germline, CDR1 is DFQATT, CDR2 SNEGSKA (reference sequence). Trimming took off 3 bases at V and 4 bases at J, with 9 bases between the two ends. The CDR3 runs to 12 residues. The table lists this clone with a few counts. Assay: immunoSEQ multiplex PCR; the TCRdb copy retains only in-frame clones and omits some. In the table there are some 70,000 clones, 80% to 90% of which are singletons. The receptor was isolated from a man aged 45-65 years with active COVID-19. The sample consisted of peripheral blood. The J gene is TRBJ1-2, the V gene TRBV20-1; D is undetermined. The chain's CDR3 is CSASTGTYGYTF. The DNA for the CDR3 is TGCAGTGCTAGTACCGGTACCTATGGCTACACCTTC.